This TCR beta chain is drawn from a study of blood T cells in healthy people across ages. Primers used in a second PCR of roughly 6 to 11 cycles were a sample-barcoded 5' primer and a J-beta primer mix. TCRdb recomputed calls from the 5' RACE reads with MiXCR, one row per CDR3 protein. This sample has 700,000 or so distinct CDR3 sequences, with around 38% found just once. This CDR3 contains 16 residues. V gave up 0 bases and J gave up 3 bases, with 12 bases separating them. Per the germline V gene, CDR1 is MNHEY and CDR2 is SVGAGI. The TCR sequence derives from a man older than 75 in good health. Material: blood. The rearrangement joins TRBV6-5 to TRBJ2-1, with D maybe TRBD2 (5 bases). The CDR3 DNA sequence: TGTGCCAGCAGTTACTCGAGGCGAGCGGACTACAATGAGCAGTTCTTC. This encodes CASSYSRRADYNEQFF.